Listed below are T cell receptor beta chains from one sample, sequenced in a study of blood T cells in healthy people across ages. One entry per CDR3 protein results from TCRdb running MiXCR on the 5' RACE reads. The data contain 600,000 to 1,000,000 distinct CDR3 sequences, 25% of them singletons. The same sample was also used in a study of T cells of mothers and their children.

Source material: blood. The receptors were sampled from a boy aged 5 to 17 in good health. Each CDR3 is given with its conserved first and last residue. D genes are given only for firm matches. Not every row has a clone size; where given, it reads once, few, many or a size class.

.	TRBV5-4	TRBD2	TRBJ2-3	CASSLDGTSGGDTQYF	TGTGCCAGCAGCTTGGATGGGACTAGCGGGGGCGATACGCAGTATTTT
few	TRBV6-2/TRBV6-3	TRBD2	TRBJ2-1	CASIRGGLSYNEQFF	TGTGCCAGCATCCGGGGGGGCCTTTCCTACAATGAGCAGTTCTTC
.	TRBV7-9	.	TRBJ2-1	CASSLANAGRNEQFF	TGTGCCAGCAGCTTAGCGAATGCGGGAAGGAATGAGCAGTTCTTC
once	TRBV7-2	.	TRBJ2-3	CASRPGLTDTQYF	TGTGCCAGCAGACCGGGGCTCACAGATACGCAGTATTTT
.	TRBV15	.	TRBJ1-2	CATSRDGRGYTF	TGTGCCACCAGCAGAGATGGGAGGGGCTACACCTTC
.	TRBV6-1	.	TRBJ2-1	CASSELRPARWQFF	TGTGCCAGCAGTGAACTCCGGCCGGCTCGTTGGCAGTTCTTC
few	TRBV20-1	.	TRBJ1-5	CSVILRGNQPQHF	TGCAGTGTGATTCTAAGGGGCAATCAGCCCCAGCATTTT
.	TRBV7-9	TRBD2	TRBJ2-5	CASSLAVAGMGETQYF	TGTGCCAGCAGCTTAGCTGTAGCGGGAATGGGAGAGACCCAGTACTTC
few	TRBV5-5	TRBD1	TRBJ2-7	CASSGQGGHEQYF	TGTGCCAGCAGCGGACAGGGGGGACACGAGCAGTACTTC
.	TRBV7-2	.	TRBJ2-5	CASSLRGLAGETQYF	TGTGCCAGCAGCCTCAGGGGGCTAGCGGGGGAGACCCAGTACTTC
once	TRBV28	.	TRBJ2-5	CASSDGQTGGETQYF	TGTGCCAGCAGCGATGGACAAACTGGAGGGGAGACCCAGTACTTC
.	TRBV18	.	TRBJ2-3	CASSRQGGGAEDTQYF	TGTGCCAGCTCACGACAGGGAGGGGGCGCTGAAGATACGCAGTATTTT
few	TRBV20-1	TRBD2	TRBJ2-5	CSARTGPAGRQETQYF	TGCAGTGCTCGCACGGGGCCAGCGGGAAGACAAGAGACCCAGTACTTC
.	TRBV12-3/TRBV12-4	.	TRBJ1-2	CASSSQAGKRFHGYTF	TGTGCCAGCAGCTCCCAGGCAGGGAAGAGATTCCATGGCTACACCTTC
.	TRBV24-1	.	TRBJ2-4	CATSDTGEAKNIQSF	TGTGCCACCAGTGATACAGGGGAGGCCAAAAACATTCAGTCCTTC
.	TRBV4-1	.	TRBJ2-5	CASSQGWLEETQYF	TGCGCCAGCAGCCAAGGTTGGCTAGAAGAGACCCAGTACTTC
.	TRBV7-9	.	TRBJ2-5	CASSFRETETQYF	TGTGCCAGCAGCTTCCGGGAAACGGAGACCCAGTACTTC